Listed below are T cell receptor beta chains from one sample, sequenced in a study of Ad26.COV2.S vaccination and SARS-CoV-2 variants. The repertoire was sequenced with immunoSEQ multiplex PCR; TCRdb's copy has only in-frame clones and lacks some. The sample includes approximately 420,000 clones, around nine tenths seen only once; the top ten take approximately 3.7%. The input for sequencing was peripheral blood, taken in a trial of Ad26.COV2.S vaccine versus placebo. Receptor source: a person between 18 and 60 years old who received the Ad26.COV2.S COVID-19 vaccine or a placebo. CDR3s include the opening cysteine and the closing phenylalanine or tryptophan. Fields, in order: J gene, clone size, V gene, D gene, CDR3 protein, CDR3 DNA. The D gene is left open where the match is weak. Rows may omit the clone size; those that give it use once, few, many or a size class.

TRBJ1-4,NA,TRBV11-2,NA,CASSLERSEKLFF,TGTGCCAGCAGCTTAGAGCGAAGTGAAAAACTGTTTTTT
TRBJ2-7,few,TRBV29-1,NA,CSVEPGAGYEQYF,TGCAGCGTTGAACCGGGGGCTGGCTACGAGCAGTACTTC
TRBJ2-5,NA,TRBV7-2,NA,CASSLVGTQYF,TGTGCCAGCAGCTTGGTGGGGACCCAGTACTTC
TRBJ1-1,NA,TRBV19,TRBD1,CASSRDREATEAFF,TGTGCCAGTTCACGAGACAGGGAGGCCACTGAAGCTTTCTTT
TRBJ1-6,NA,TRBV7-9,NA,CASRRTGLHINSPLHF,TGTGCCAGCAGGCGAACCGGGCTTCACATTAATTCACCCCTCCACTTT
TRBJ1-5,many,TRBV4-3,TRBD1,CASSQEDRGNQPQHF,TGCGCCAGCAGCCAAGAGGACAGGGGCAATCAGCCCCAGCATTTT
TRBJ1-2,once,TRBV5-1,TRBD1,CASSLEQGDGYTF,TGCGCCAGCAGCTTGGAACAGGGGGATGGCTACACCTTC
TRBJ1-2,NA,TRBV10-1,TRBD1,CASGHLRDRVRNSNYGYTF,TGCGCCAGCGGCCACCTTAGAGACAGGGTGAGAAACTCTAACTATGGCTACACCTTC
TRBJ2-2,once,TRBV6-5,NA,CASNGMLRGAGELFF,TGTGCCAGCAACGGGATGCTGCGAGGGGCCGGGGAGCTGTTTTTT
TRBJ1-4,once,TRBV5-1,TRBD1,CASSPRTGLNEKLFF,TGCGCCAGCAGCCCCAGGACAGGGCTTAATGAAAAACTGTTTTTT
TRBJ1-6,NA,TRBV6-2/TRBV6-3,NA,CASSSFGSYNSPLHF,TGTGCCAGCAGTTCGTTCGGCTCCTATAATTCACCCCTCCACTTT
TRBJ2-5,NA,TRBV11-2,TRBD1,CASSLDPSAGGFRYF,TGTGCCAGCAGCTTAGATCCGTCGGCAGGGGGATTTAGGTACTTC
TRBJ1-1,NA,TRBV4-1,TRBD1,CASSRYRGEGVTEAFF,TGCGCCAGCAGCCGGTACAGGGGGGAAGGTGTCACTGAAGCTTTCTTT
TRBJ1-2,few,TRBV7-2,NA,CASSSPGYGYTF,TGTGCCAGCAGCTCCCCTGGGTATGGCTACACCTTC
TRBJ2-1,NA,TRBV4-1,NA,CASSPGGFPYNEQFF,TGCGCCAGCAGCCCCGGCGGGTTCCCCTACAATGAGCAGTTCTTC
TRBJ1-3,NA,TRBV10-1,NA,CASSETTESGNTIYF,TGCGCCAGCAGTGAGACGACAGAGTCTGGAAACACCATATATTTT
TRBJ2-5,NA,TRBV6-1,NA,CASSEGVPQGETQYF,TGTGCCAGCAGTGAAGGGGTGCCCCAAGGGGAGACCCAGTACTTC
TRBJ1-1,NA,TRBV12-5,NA,CASAQFGNTEAFF,TGTGCTAGTGCCCAATTTGGCAACACTGAAGCTTTCTTT
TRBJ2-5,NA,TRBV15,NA,CATSGGLGLHQETQYF,TGTGCCACCAGCGGAGGACTGGGTTTACACCAAGAGACCCAGTACTTC
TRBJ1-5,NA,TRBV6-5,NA,CASRINSNQPQHF,TGTGCCAGCAGGATCAATAGCAATCAGCCCCAGCATTTT
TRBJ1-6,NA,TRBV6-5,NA,CATKGEVNSPLHF,TGTGCCACCAAAGGGGAAGTTAATTCACCCCTCCACTTT
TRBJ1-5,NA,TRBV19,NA,CASVTRVGNQPQHF,TGTGCCAGTGTGACTCGGGTCGGCAATCAGCCCCAGCATTTT
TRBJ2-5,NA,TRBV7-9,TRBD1,CASSSLGQGDETQYF,TGTGCCAGCAGCTCCTTGGGACAGGGCGACGAGACCCAGTACTTC
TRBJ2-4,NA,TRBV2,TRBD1,CASSERTGFGNIQYF,TGTGCCAGCAGTGAACGGACAGGGTTCGGGAACATTCAGTACTTC
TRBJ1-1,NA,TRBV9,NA,CASSVAGSSDTEAFF,TGTGCCAGCAGCGTAGCAGGATCTTCGGACACTGAAGCTTTCTTT
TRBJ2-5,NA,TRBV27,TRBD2,CASSPRTGTSGGIGETQYF,TGTGCCAGCAGTCCCCGGACAGGGACTAGCGGGGGGATTGGAGAGACCCAGTACTTC
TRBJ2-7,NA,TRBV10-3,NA,CAISERGWEQYF,TGTGCCATCAGTGAGCGGGGGTGGGAGCAGTACTTC
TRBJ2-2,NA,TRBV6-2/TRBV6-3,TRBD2,CASSSNSGTSSPGELFF,TGTGCCAGCAGTTCGAACTCCGGGACTAGCTCTCCCGGGGAGCTGTTTTTT
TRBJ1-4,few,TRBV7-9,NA,CASSLRPGLDEKLFF,TGTGCCAGCAGCTTAAGGCCAGGGCTAGATGAAAAACTGTTTTTT
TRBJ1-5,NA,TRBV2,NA,CASIGGEGQPQHF,TGTGCCAGCATAGGAGGGGAGGGTCAGCCCCAGCATTTT
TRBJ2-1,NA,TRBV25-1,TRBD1,CGFGERIRGLSYNEQFF,TGTGGATTCGGAGAAAGGATCAGGGGGCTTTCCTACAATGAGCAGTTCTTC
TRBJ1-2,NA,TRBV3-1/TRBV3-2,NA,CASSTGLNYGYTF,TGTGCCAGCAGCACCGGTTTAAACTATGGCTACACCTTC
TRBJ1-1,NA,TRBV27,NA,CASRRPGEVTEAFF,TGTGCCAGCAGACGTCCAGGGGAGGTCACTGAAGCTTTCTTT
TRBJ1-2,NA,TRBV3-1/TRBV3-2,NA,CASSRSGGADGYTF,TGTGCCAGCAGCCGGTCCGGGGGGGCAGACGGCTACACCTTC
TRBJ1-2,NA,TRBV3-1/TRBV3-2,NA,CASSVGSYGYTF,TGTGCCAGCAGCGTTGGTAGCTATGGCTACACCTTC
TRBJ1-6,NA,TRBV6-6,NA,CASQGLNSPLHF,TGTGCCAGCCAGGGACTTAATTCACCCCTCCACTTT
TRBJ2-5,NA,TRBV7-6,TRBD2,CASSLVSGGVQETQYF,TGTGCCAGCAGCTTAGTGAGCGGGGGGGTTCAAGAGACCCAGTACTTC
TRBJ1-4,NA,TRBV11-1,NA,CASSFDSGEKLFF,TGTGCCAGCAGCTTCGACAGTGGGGAAAAACTGTTTTTT
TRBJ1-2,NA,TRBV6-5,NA,CASKSANYGYTF,TGTGCCAGCAAATCAGCTAACTATGGCTACACCTTC
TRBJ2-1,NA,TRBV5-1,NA,CASSLGGSYNEQFF,TGCGCCAGCAGCTTGGGAGGGTCTTACAATGAGCAGTTCTTC
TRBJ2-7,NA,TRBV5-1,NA,CASSSDSYEQYF,TGCGCCAGCAGTTCCGATTCCTACGAGCAGTACTTC
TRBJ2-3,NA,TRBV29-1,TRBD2,CSVEDPSGGLTDTQYF,TGCAGCGTTGAAGATCCCAGCGGGGGGCTTACAGATACGCAGTATTTT
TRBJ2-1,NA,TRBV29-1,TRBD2,CSVGRSGDEQFF,TGCAGCGTTGGGCGCAGCGGGGATGAGCAGTTCTTC
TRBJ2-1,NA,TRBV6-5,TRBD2,CASSSPPSGGLLVQFF,TGTGCCAGCAGTTCGCCCCCTAGCGGGGGTCTTCTTGTGCAGTTCTTC
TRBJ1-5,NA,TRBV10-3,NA,CAISEEAYSNQPQHF,TGTGCCATCAGTGAGGAGGCCTATAGCAATCAGCCCCAGCATTTT
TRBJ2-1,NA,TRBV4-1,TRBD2,CASSQVLLAGYNEQFF,TGCGCCAGCAGCCAAGTTCTACTAGCGGGCTACAATGAGCAGTTCTTC
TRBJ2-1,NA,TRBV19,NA,CASSFDSANEQFF,TGTGCCAGTAGTTTCGACTCAGCGAATGAGCAGTTCTTC
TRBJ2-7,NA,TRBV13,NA,CASSLSGMSSYEQYF,TGTGCCAGCAGCCTCTCGGGGATGAGCTCCTACGAGCAGTACTTC
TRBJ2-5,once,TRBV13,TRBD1,CASSTRQGEVRGETQYF,TGTGCCAGCAGCACCCGACAGGGGGAAGTTAGGGGAGAGACCCAGTACTTC
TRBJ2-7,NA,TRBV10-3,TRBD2,CAIDPSGLPSYEQYF,TGTGCCATCGACCCTAGCGGGTTGCCCTCCTACGAGCAGTACTTC
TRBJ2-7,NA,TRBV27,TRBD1,CASSSWTGDEQYF,TGTGCCAGCAGTTCCTGGACAGGGGACGAGCAGTACTTC
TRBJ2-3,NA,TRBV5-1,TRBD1,CASHPRTGSTDTQYF,TGCGCCAGCCATCCCCGGACAGGCTCCACAGATACGCAGTATTTT
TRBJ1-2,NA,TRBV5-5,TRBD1,CASSLETGDGYTF,TGTGCCAGCAGCTTGGAGACAGGGGATGGCTACACCTTC
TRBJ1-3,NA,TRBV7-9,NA,CASSPYFGSGAGNTIYF,TGTGCCAGCAGCCCCTACTTTGGGTCAGGGGCTGGAAACACCATATATTTT
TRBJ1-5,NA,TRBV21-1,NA,CASSKQGSYNNQPQHF,TGTGCCAGCAGCAAACAGGGGAGTTATAACAATCAGCCCCAGCATTTT
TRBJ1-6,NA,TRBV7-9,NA,CASSSERNSPLHF,TGTGCCAGCAGCTCTGAGAGAAATTCACCCCTCCACTTT
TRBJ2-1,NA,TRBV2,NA,CASSERELAYNEQFF,TGTGCCAGCAGTGAAAGGGAACTAGCTTACAATGAGCAGTTCTTC
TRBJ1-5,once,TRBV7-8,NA,CASSRSPGGRNQPQHF,TGTGCCAGCAGCCGGTCGCCAGGAGGACGCAATCAGCCCCAGCATTTT
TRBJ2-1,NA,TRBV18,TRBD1,CASLPGQRGGYGNEQFF,TGTGCCAGCTTACCGGGACAGAGAGGGGGATACGGGAATGAGCAGTTCTTC
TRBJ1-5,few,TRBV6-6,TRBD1,CASRRQGDQPQHF,TGTGCCAGCAGGAGACAGGGCGATCAGCCCCAGCATTTT